The T cell receptor (beta chain) described here comes from a study of blood T cells in healthy people across ages. Study in general: Template switching caught about one barcoded beta molecule for each two T cells. Study observations and caveats: Older age went with lower TCR beta diversity per million T cells, in a roughly linear way.

A second roughly 6 to 11 cycle PCR used barcoded and J-beta primers. TCRdb called the 5' RACE reads again in MiXCR, with one record for every CDR3 protein. This sample yields around 1,800,000 distinct CDR3 sequences, of which about 39% are seen a single time; under 30% belongs to the top ten. For this clonotype: Its matching antigen is unknown.

Germline V CDR1 and CDR2: SEHNR, FQNEAQ (reference sequence). CDR3 length: 14 amino acids. Germline trimming cut 6 bases from V and 5 bases from J; bases unmatched to any gene: 3. The rearrangement joins TRBV7-9 to TRBJ1-6, with TRBD1 identical over 8 bases. The sequenced sample consisted of blood. This receptor was obtained from a human donor in good health. CDR3 in DNA: TGTGCCAGCAGAAAGACAGGGGATAATTCACCCCTCCACTTT. Its protein is CASRKTGDNSPLHF.